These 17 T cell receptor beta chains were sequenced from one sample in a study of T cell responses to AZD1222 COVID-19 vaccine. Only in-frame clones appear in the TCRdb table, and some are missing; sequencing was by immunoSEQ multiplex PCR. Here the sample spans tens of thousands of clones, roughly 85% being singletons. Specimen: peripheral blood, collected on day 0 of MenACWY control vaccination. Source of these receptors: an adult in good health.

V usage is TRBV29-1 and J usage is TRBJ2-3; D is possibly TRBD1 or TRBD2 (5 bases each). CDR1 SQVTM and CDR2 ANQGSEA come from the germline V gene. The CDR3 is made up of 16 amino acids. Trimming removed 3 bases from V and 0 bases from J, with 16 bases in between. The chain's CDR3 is CSVEGDHGASTDTQYF. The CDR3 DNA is TGCAGCGTTGAGGGGGACCACGGCGCGAGCACAGATACGCAGTATTTT.

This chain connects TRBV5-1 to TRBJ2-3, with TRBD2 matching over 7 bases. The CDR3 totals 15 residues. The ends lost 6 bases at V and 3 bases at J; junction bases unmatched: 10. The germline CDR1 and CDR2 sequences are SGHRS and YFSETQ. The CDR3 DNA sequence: TGCGCCAGCACGGTGGCGGGAGATAGAACAGATACGCAGTATTTT. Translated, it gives CASTVAGDRTDTQYF.

CDR3 sequence: CASSESNFGSYNSPLHF. The CDR3 DNA reads as TGTGCCAGCTCAGAAAGTAATTTCGGCTCCTATAATTCACCCCTCCACTTT. This rearrangement joins TRBV18 to TRBJ1-6; no firm D call. Germline lookup yields CDR1 KGHSH and CDR2 LQKENI. The CDR3 consists of 17 residues. Trimming cost V 5 bases and J 0 bases, with 14 bases left between them.

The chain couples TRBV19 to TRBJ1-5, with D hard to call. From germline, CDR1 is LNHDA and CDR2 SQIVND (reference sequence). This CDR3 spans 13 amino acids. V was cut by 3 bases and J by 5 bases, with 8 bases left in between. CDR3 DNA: TGTGCCAGTAGTATGGACCGGGATCAGCCCCAGCATTTT. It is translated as CASSMDRDQPQHF. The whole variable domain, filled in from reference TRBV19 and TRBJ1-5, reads DGGITQSPKYLFRKEGQNVTLSCEQNLNHDAMYWYRQDPGQGLRLIYYSQIVNDFQKGDIAEGYSVSREKKESFPLTVTSAQKNPTAFYLCASSMDRDQPQHFGDGTRLSIL.

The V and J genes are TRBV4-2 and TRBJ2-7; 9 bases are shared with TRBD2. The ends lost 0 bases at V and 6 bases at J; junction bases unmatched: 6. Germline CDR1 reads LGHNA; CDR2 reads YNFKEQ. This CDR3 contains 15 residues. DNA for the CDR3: TGTGCCAGCAGCCAAGATTACGCGGGAGGGTTCGAGCAGTACTTC. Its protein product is CASSQDYAGGFEQYF.

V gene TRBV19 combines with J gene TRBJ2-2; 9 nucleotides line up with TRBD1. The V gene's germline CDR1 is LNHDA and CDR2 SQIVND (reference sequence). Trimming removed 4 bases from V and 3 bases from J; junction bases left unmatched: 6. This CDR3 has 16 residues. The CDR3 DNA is TGTGCCAGTAGTAAGGGACAGGGTCGTGACACCGGGGAGCTGTTTTTT. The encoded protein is CASSKGQGRDTGELFF.

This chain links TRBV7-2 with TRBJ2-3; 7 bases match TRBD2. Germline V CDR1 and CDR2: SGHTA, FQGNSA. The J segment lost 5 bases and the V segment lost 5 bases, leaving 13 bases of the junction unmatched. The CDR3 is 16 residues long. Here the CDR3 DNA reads TGTGCCAGCAGCGGGGGGGGTAGCGGAGTGGGAGATACGCAGTATTTT. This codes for CASSGGGSGVGDTQYF.

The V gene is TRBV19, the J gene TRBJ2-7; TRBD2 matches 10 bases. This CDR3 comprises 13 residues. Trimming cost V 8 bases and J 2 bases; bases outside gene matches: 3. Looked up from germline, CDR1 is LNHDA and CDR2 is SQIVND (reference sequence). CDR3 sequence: CASSSGRAYEQYF. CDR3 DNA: TGTGCCAGTTCCAGCGGGAGGGCCTACGAGCAGTACTTC.

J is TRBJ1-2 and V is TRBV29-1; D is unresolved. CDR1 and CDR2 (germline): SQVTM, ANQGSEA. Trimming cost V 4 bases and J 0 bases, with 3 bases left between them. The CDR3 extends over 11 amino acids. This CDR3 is CSVVSNYGYTF. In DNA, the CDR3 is TGCAGCGTTGTCTCTAACTATGGCTACACCTTC.

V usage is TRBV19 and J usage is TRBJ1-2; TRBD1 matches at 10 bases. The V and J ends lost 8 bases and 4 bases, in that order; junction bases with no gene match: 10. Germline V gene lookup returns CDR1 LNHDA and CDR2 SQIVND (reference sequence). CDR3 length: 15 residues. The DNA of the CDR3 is TGTGCCAGTTGTCGGGGGACAGGGGAGGTCTATGGCTACACCTTC. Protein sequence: CASCRGTGEVYGYTF.

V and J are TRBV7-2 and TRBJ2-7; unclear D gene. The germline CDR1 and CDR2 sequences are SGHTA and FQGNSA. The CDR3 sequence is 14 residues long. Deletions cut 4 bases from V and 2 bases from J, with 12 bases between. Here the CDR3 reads CASSSDLPPYEQYF. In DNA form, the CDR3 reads TGTGCCAGCAGCTCCGACCTCCCGCCCTACGAGCAGTACTTC.

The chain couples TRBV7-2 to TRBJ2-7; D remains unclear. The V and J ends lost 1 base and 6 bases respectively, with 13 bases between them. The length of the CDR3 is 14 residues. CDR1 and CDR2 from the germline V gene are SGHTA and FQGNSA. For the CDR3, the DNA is TGTGCCAGCAGCTTAGACCCCCAAGTGAGCGAGCAGTACTTC. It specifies CASSLDPQVSEQYF.

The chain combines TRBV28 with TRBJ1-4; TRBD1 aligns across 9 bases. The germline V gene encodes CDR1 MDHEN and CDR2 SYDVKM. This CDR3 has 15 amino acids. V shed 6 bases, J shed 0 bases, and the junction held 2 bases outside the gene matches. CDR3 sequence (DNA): TGTGCCAGCAGGGGACAGGGCGCAACTAATGAAAAACTGTTTTTT. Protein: CASRGQGATNEKLFF. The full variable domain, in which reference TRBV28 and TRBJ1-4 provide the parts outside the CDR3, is DVKVTQSSRYLVKRTGEKVFLECVQDMDHENMFWYRQDPGLGLRLIYFSYDVKMKEKGDIPEGYSVSREKKERFSLILESASTNQTSMYLCASRGQGATNEKLFFGSGTQLSVL.

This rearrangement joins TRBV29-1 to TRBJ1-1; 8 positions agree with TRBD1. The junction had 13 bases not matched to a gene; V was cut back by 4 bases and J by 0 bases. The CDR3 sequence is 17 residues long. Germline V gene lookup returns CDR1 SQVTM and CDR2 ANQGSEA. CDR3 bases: TGCAGCGTTGCTTCTACTACAGGGGGTGCCTTGAACACTGAAGCTTTCTTT. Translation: CSVASTTGGALNTEAFF. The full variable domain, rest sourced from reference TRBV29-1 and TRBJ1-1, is SAVISQKPSRDICQRGTSLTIQCQVDSQVTMMFWYRQQPGQSLTLIATANQGSEATYESGFVIDKFPISRPNLTFSTLTVSNMSPEDSSIYLCSVASTTGGALNTEAFFGQGTRLTVV.

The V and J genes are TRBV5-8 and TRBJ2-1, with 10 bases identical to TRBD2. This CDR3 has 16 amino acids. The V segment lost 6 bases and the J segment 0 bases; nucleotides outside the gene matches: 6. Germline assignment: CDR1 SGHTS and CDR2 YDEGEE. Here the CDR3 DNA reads TGTGCCAGCACCCGACTAGCGGGTAGCTCCTACAATGAGCAGTTCTTC. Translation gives CASTRLAGSSYNEQFF.

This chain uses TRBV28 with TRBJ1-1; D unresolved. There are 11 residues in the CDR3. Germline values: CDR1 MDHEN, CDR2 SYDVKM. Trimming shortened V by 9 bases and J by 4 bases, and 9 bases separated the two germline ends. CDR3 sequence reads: CASSSPTEAFF. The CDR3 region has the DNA TGTGCCAGTTCTTCCCCCACTGAAGCTTTCTTT.

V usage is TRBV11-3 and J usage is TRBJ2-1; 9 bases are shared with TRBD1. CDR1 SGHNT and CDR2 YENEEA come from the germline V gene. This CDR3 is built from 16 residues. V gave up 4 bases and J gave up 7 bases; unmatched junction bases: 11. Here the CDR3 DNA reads TGTGCCAGCAGCTACCGGGGACAGGGAGGGGCGAATGAGCAGTTCTTC. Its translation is CASSYRGQGGANEQFF.